Listed below are T cell receptor beta chains from one sample, sequenced in a study of T cell responses to AZD1222 COVID-19 vaccine. Assay: immunoSEQ multiplex PCR; the TCRdb copy retains only in-frame clones and omits some. The sample has 92,000 or so clones, about 88% seen once. This specimen consisted of peripheral blood, obtained on day 0 of AZD1222 vaccination. These receptors came from an adult in good health. The CDR3 runs from the conserved cysteine through the conserved F or W. D genes are given only for firm matches. Size is stated for part of the rows, as once, few or many counts, or as a class when the clone is expanded.

size	V	J	D	CDR3	DNA
.	TRBV18	TRBJ1-2	TRBD1	CASSPGQGLYGYTF	TGTGCCAGCTCACCCGGACAGGGGTTATATGGCTACACCTTC
once	TRBV5-1	TRBJ1-1	.	CASTYGGLINTEAFF	TGCGCCAGCACATACGGGGGATTAATTAACACTGAAGCTTTCTTT
.	TRBV10-1	TRBJ2-7	TRBD1	CASSNGQGDEQYF	TGCGCCAGCAGTAACGGACAGGGCGACGAGCAGTACTTC
.	TRBV10-3	TRBJ1-6	.	CAISERILGSSPLHF	TGTGCCATCAGTGAACGTATACTCGGTAGTTCACCCCTCCACTTT
.	TRBV20-1	TRBJ2-7	.	CSASMTSYEQYF	TGCAGTGCTAGTATGACTTCCTACGAGCAGTACTTC
once	TRBV11-2	TRBJ2-7	TRBD2	CASSLDLSGVYEQYF	TGTGCCAGCAGCTTAGATCTCAGCGGGGTTTACGAGCAGTACTTC
.	TRBV12-5	TRBJ1-1	.	CASGPLSEAFF	TGTGCTAGTGGGCCACTATCCGAAGCTTTCTTT
once	TRBV5-1	TRBJ1-2	TRBD1	CASSTGTALWGYGYTF	TGCGCCAGCAGCACCGGGACAGCCCTTTGGGGCTATGGCTACACCTTC
.	TRBV11-2	TRBJ1-5	.	CASSLEGDSNQPQHF	TGTGCCAGCAGCTTAGAGGGGGATAGCAATCAGCCCCAGCATTTT
.	TRBV20-1	TRBJ1-6	.	CSASTARDSPLHF	TGCAGTGCTAGTACCGCCCGGGATTCACCCCTCCACTTT
.	TRBV5-1	TRBJ2-2	TRBD1	CASSLSPGGSGELFF	TGCGCCAGCAGCTTGTCTCCAGGGGGTTCCGGGGAGCTGTTTTTT
.	TRBV6-5	TRBJ1-1	TRBD1	CASRPGQRVNTEAFF	TGTGCCAGCAGGCCGGGACAGAGAGTGAACACTGAAGCTTTCTTT
.	TRBV28	TRBJ1-2	.	CASSLKGRDGYTF	TGTGCCAGCAGTTTGAAGGGGAGGGATGGCTACACCTTC
once	TRBV3-1/TRBV3-2	TRBJ1-2	.	CASSHPQGNYGYTF	TGTGCCAGCAGCCACCCGCAGGGCAACTATGGCTACACCTTC
.	TRBV6-5	TRBJ1-2	TRBD1	CASMAGRGQDYGYTF	TGTGCCAGCATGGCTGGCAGGGGGCAGGACTATGGCTACACCTTC
.	TRBV7-9	TRBJ2-5	TRBD1	CASSSTRQGAQGETQYF	TGTGCCAGCAGCTCCACCAGACAGGGGGCACAGGGAGAGACCCAGTACTTC
.	TRBV6-5	TRBJ1-2	.	CASSFQYRVGGYTF	TGTGCCAGCAGTTTCCAATACAGGGTGGGCGGCTACACCTTC
few	TRBV23-1	TRBJ1-6	.	CASRDSPEHSYNSPLHF	TGCGCCAGCAGAGACAGCCCCGAACACTCCTATAATTCACCCCTCCACTTT
.	TRBV27	TRBJ1-5	.	CASSPLQRGVNQPQHF	TGTGCCAGCAGCCCCTTACAGCGAGGAGTCAATCAGCCCCAGCATTTT
.	TRBV2	TRBJ1-5	.	CASSEALGDQPQHF	TGTGCCAGCAGTGAAGCGCTGGGGGATCAGCCCCAGCATTTT
.	TRBV10-3	TRBJ2-1	TRBD2	CAISSGGYNEQFF	TGTGCCATCAGTAGCGGGGGCTACAATGAGCAGTTCTTC
.	TRBV12-5	TRBJ1-2	.	CASGLVSAGGYTF	TGTGCTAGTGGTTTGGTATCGGCAGGAGGCTACACCTTC
.	TRBV14	TRBJ2-2	.	CASSHRSAGELFF	TGTGCCAGCAGCCATAGGTCCGCCGGGGAGCTGTTTTTT
once	TRBV19	TRBJ2-3	TRBD2	CASSYEGSGGLADTQYF	TGTGCCAGTAGCTACGAGGGGAGCGGGGGCTTGGCAGATACGCAGTATTTT
once	TRBV7-2	TRBJ1-1	.	CASSLTENTEAFF	TGTGCCAGCAGCCTTACAGAAAACACTGAAGCTTTCTTT
once	TRBV2	TRBJ2-7	.	CASKGYYEQYF	TGTGCCAGCAAGGGATACTACGAGCAGTACTTC
.	TRBV28	TRBJ2-7	.	CASSSTGTRYEQYF	TGTGCCAGCAGTTCGACCGGGACCCGCTACGAGCAGTACTTC
.	TRBV5-1	TRBJ1-3	.	CASSRESSGGNTIYF	TGCGCCAGCAGCCGGGAGTCGTCGGGCGGAAACACCATATATTTT
.	TRBV7-6	TRBJ1-1	TRBD1	CASSLLGQEGTEAFF	TGTGCCAGCAGCTTACTGGGACAGGAGGGCACTGAAGCTTTCTTT
.	TRBV5-1	TRBJ1-3	.	CASSQQGNSGNTIYF	TGCGCCAGCAGCCAGCAGGGAAACTCTGGAAACACCATATATTTT
.	TRBV3-1/TRBV3-2	TRBJ1-3	.	CASRQNSGNTIYF	TGTGCCAGCAGACAGAACTCTGGAAACACCATATATTTT
.	TRBV4-3	TRBJ1-1	TRBD1	CASSHRQGGTEAFF	TGCGCCAGCAGCCACCGACAGGGTGGCACTGAAGCTTTCTTT
once	TRBV19	TRBJ2-5	TRBD2	CASSHQGGGFQETQYF	TGTGCCAGTAGCCACCAGGGCGGGGGGTTCCAAGAGACCCAGTACTTC
.	TRBV10-3	TRBJ2-2	TRBD1	CATKGQGTTGELFF	TGTGCCACTAAGGGACAGGGCACCACCGGGGAGCTGTTTTTT
.	TRBV3-1/TRBV3-2	TRBJ2-1	TRBD1	CASSRGQIANNEQFF	TGTGCCAGCAGCCGGGGACAGATCGCGAACAATGAGCAGTTCTTC
.	TRBV5-1	TRBJ1-2	TRBD1	CASSSNRDRGLYTF	TGCGCCAGCAGCTCCAACCGGGACAGGGGCCTCTACACCTTC
.	TRBV5-1	TRBJ1-1	.	CASSRREHTEAFF	TGCGCCAGCAGCCGCCGGGAACATACTGAAGCTTTCTTT
.	TRBV5-1	TRBJ2-7	.	CASSPGQSSYEQYF	TGCGCCAGCAGCCCAGGACAGTCCAGCTACGAGCAGTACTTC
.	TRBV7-3	TRBJ1-1	.	CASSPASGLEAFF	TGTGCCAGCAGCCCCGCCTCGGGACTCGAAGCTTTCTTT
.	TRBV29-1	TRBJ2-7	TRBD1	CSVLGTGNGEQYF	TGCAGCGTTTTGGGGACAGGGAATGGCGAGCAGTACTTC
few	TRBV11-2	TRBJ2-5	TRBD2	CASSPRAGGNQETQYF	TGTGCCAGCAGCCCTAGGGCGGGGGGAAACCAAGAGACCCAGTACTTC
.	TRBV12-3/TRBV12-4	TRBJ1-1	.	CASSLRGGTEAFF	TGTGCCAGCAGTTTAAGGGGTGGCACTGAAGCTTTCTTT
.	TRBV2	TRBJ1-1	.	CASKSILEAFF	TGTGCCAGCAAATCAATCCTTGAAGCTTTCTTT
once	TRBV7-2	TRBJ1-4	.	CASSLGTAANEKLFF	TGTGCCAGCAGCTTAGGTACAGCTGCTAATGAAAAACTGTTTTTT
few	TRBV4-2	TRBJ1-1	.	CASSQVGDPTNTEAFF	TGTGCCAGCAGCCAAGTGGGGGACCCCACGAACACTGAAGCTTTCTTT
.	TRBV5-1	TRBJ1-1	.	CASSLNNPKGTEAFF	TGCGCCAGCAGCTTGAATAACCCGAAGGGGACTGAAGCTTTCTTT
.	TRBV5-4	TRBJ1-1	.	CASSLNLAEAFF	TGTGCCAGCAGCTTGAACCTGGCTGAAGCTTTCTTT
.	TRBV28	TRBJ2-3	.	CASTTVTDTQYF	TGTGCCAGCACCACAGTAACAGATACGCAGTATTTT
.	TRBV6-5	TRBJ2-3	TRBD2	CASSYQRGISTDTQYF	TGTGCCAGCAGTTACCAGCGGGGGATAAGCACAGATACGCAGTATTTT
.	TRBV7-9	TRBJ1-2	.	CASSLASFYGYTF	TGTGCCAGCAGCTTAGCCAGTTTCTATGGCTACACCTTC
.	TRBV18	TRBJ1-5	.	CASSPGQEQPQHF	TGTGCCAGCTCACCGGGACAAGAACAGCCCCAGCATTTT
.	TRBV18	TRBJ1-1	.	CASSPVGGYTEAFF	TGTGCCAGCTCACCAGTCGGGGGCTACACTGAAGCTTTCTTT